These 7 T cell receptor beta chains were all obtained from the same sample, sequenced in a study of vaccination and CD4 T cells after COVID-19. The Oncomine TCR Beta short-read assay was applied to DNA of cultured CD4+ T cells. A single record per CDR3 protein comes from TCRdb applying MiXCR to the PCR reads. This table has almost 7,500 distinct CDR3 sequences, 73% appearing once. The treatment was: roughly nine-day PBMC culture with coronavirus spike peptide pools or control peptides (ViraFEST assay). No antigen has been assigned to these receptors. Material: CD4+ T cells from blood, cultured in vitro. These receptors all come from a human donor who had recovered from COVID-19.

The chain uses TRBV7-2 and TRBJ2-3; TRBD1 matches at 10 bases. CDR1 is SGHTA and CDR2 is FQGNSA in the germline V gene. V shed 0 bases, J shed 1 base, and the junction held 1 base outside the gene matches. CDR3 length: 16 amino acids. Here the CDR3 DNA reads TGTGCCAGCAGCTTAGCTGGACAGGGGGGCACAGATACGCAGTATTTT. As protein: CASSLAGQGGTDTQYF.

V gene TRBV6-5 combines with J gene TRBJ2-3; a weak D match, TRBD2 (6 bases). Between the trimmed V and J ends, which lost 0 bases and 2 bases, there was a span of 15 bases. CDR1 and CDR2 (germline): MNHEY, SVGAGI. The CDR3 covers 17 residues. CDR3 nucleotide sequence: TGTGCCAGCAGTTACTCCGTCCCGGGAGCGACCACAGATACGCAGTATTTT. It specifies CASSYSVPGATTDTQYF.

This clonotype is a singleton in its sample. This chain uses TRBV6-2 or TRBV6-3 with TRBJ1-5; 10 bases fit TRBD1. The germline CDR1 and CDR2 sequences are MNHEY and SVGEGT. The CDR3 length is 15 residues. V was clipped by 6 bases and J by 1 base; unmatched bases: 3. CDR3 amino acids: CASRTGGWSNQPQHF. The CDR3, as DNA: TGTGCCAGCAGGACAGGGGGCTGGAGCAATCAGCCCCAGCATTTT.

DNA for the CDR3: TGTGCCAGCAGTTACTCCCCGGGGGCCGGCACTGAAGCTTTCTTT. It translates to CASSYSPGAGTEAFF. The rearrangement joins TRBV6-2 or TRBV6-3 to TRBJ1-1, with D possibly being TRBD1 (6 bases). With 0 bases removed from V and 4 bases from J, the gap between germline ends came to 12 bases. Germline V gene lookup returns CDR1 MNHEY and CDR2 SVGEGT. CDR3 length: 15 residues.

This chain joins TRBV6-1 and TRBJ2-7, with 8 bases lining up with TRBD2. Germline CDR1 and CDR2: MNHNS and SASEGT. J lost 5 bases, V lost 8 bases, and 11 bases had no gene match. CDR3 size: 14 residues. CDR3 region: CASSREVILNEQYF. Written as DNA, the CDR3 is TGTGCCAGCTCGCGGGAGGTCATCCTAAACGAGCAGTACTTC.

The chain is built from TRBV6-2 or TRBV6-3 and TRBJ2-1, with 8 bases aligning to TRBD2. V was clipped by 7 bases and J by 5 bases; unmatched bases: 7. Germline loops: CDR1 MNHEY, CDR2 SVGEGT. There are 14 residues in the CDR3. The CDR3 loop reads CASTERGRHNEQFF. In DNA, the CDR3 is TGTGCCAGCACCGAGCGGGGGAGGCACAATGAGCAGTTCTTC.

This chain joins TRBV20-1 and TRBJ1-2, with D maybe TRBD1 (6 bases). The CDR3 spans 16 residues. CDR1 is DFQATT, CDR2 SNEGSKA, per germline (reference sequence). V was clipped by 6 bases and J by 1 base, with 21 bases between them. CDR3 loop: CSADYPQGPLNYGYTF. The CDR3 bases are TGCAGTGCCGATTACCCCCAGGGGCCGCTTAACTATGGCTACACCTTC.